This T cell receptor (beta chain) was observed in a study of T cells in Graves' hyperthyroidism and ophthalmopathy. Using RNA transcripts as the source, TCR beta CDR3 regions were amplified. The HTBI set primed first-round TCR CDR3 RT-PCR. MiXCR, applied by TCRdb to the multiplex PCR reads, yields one record per CDR3 protein. The data show some 760,000 distinct CDR3 sequences, approximately 15% seen once. Patients counted as stable if ophthalmopathy did not develop within 18 months. Patients showing uncontrolled infection, other autoimmune disease, pregnancy or lactation were ineligible. Clinical symptoms, serum thyroxine, TRAb, thyroid ultrasound and orbital computed tomography established diagnosis. Trimming pared 4 bases from V and 6 bases from J, leaving 16 bases between. The CDR3 runs 15 residues. Looked up from germline, CDR1 is SGHTA and CDR2 is FQGTGA. This clonotype was recorded at least ten times.

The chain combines TRBV7-3 with TRBJ2-1, with D tentatively TRBD2 (6 bases). This sequence originates from a young woman with Graves' hyperthyroidism. The sample taken for sequencing was blood. This chain's CDR3 is CASSSGLPVGNEQFF. DNA for the CDR3: TGTGCCAGCAGCTCGGGACTTCCCGTCGGCAATGAGCAGTTCTTC. Full variable domain (rest looked up from reference TRBV7-3 and TRBJ2-1): GAGVSQTPSNKVTEKGKYVELRCDPISGHTALYWYRQSLGQGPEFLIYFQGTGAADDSGLPNDRFFAVRPEGSVSTLKIQRTERGDSAVYLCASSSGLPVGNEQFFGPGTRLTVL.